These 23 T cell receptor beta chains originate from one sample sequenced in a study of blood T cell repertoires in COVID-19. This table comes from immunoSEQ multiplex PCR, and its TCRdb copy is limited to in-frame clones, with some not included. The table records 250,000 to 350,000 clones, more than 70% of them present only once. What was sequenced was peripheral blood. The receptors derive from a woman between 50 and 59 years old with acute or convalescent COVID-19.

V and J are TRBV29-1 and TRBJ1-1; D is ambiguous. The CDR3 is 12 residues long. Germline assignment: CDR1 SQVTM and CDR2 ANQGSEA. V was cut by 2 bases and J by 4 bases, with 8 bases left in between. In DNA form, the CDR3 reads TGCAGCGTTGAACCCTCTACCACTGAAGCTTTCTTT. This sequence encodes CSVEPSTTEAFF.

This clone was detected only a few times. The chain uses TRBV7-9 and TRBJ1-5; the match to TRBD1 covers 9 bases. This CDR3 is built from 14 residues. CDR1 is SEHNR and CDR2 is FQNEAQ in the germline V gene (reference sequence). V lost 5 bases and J lost 6; bases outside the gene matches: 5. In nucleotides, the CDR3 is TGTGCCAGCAGCAAAGGACAGGGGCGTCAGCCCCAGCATTTT. This codes for CASSKGQGRQPQHF. Filled out from reference TRBV7-9 and TRBJ1-5, the complete variable domain reads DTGVSQNPRHKITKRGQNVTFRCDPISEHNRLYWYRQTLGQGPEFLTYFQNEAQLEKSRLLSDRFSAERPKGSFSTLEIQRTEQGDSAMYLCASSKGQGRQPQHFGDGTRLSIL.

The sample holds a few counts of this clone. Within the sample, other DNA sequences also encode this same CDR3. The V and J genes are TRBV27 and TRBJ1-2, with a possible D match to TRBD1 (5 bases). The CDR3 consists of 14 residues. CDR1 and CDR2 from the germline V gene are MNHEY and SMNVEV (reference sequence). Trimming shortened V by 6 bases and J by 3 bases, and 14 bases separated the two germline ends. CDR3 in amino acids: CASRRQGGDYGYTF. The CDR3 nucleotides are TGTGCCAGCAGGAGGCAGGGTGGGGACTATGGCTACACCTTC.

The chain links TRBV4-1 to TRBJ1-4, with 9 nucleotides matching TRBD1. The V gene's germline CDR1 is MGHRA and CDR2 YSYEKL. The CDR3 consists of 18 residues. The junction had 16 bases not matched to a gene; V was cut back by 3 bases and J by 8 bases. The CDR3 is CASSQDTGRTGEDEKLFF. The CDR3 coding sequence is TGCGCCAGCAGCCAGGATACCGGGCGGACAGGGGAGGACGAAAAACTGTTTTTT.

The chain recombines TRBV28 with TRBJ2-7; 8 bases are shared with TRBD2. V lost 6 bases and J lost 5; bases outside the gene matches: 9. This CDR3 is 14 amino acids long. Germline V CDR1 and CDR2: MDHEN, SYDVKM. DNA for the CDR3: TGTGCCAGCAGCCAACTAGCGGAGATCCACGAGCAGTACGTC. It translates to CASSQLAEIHEQYV.

The chain combines TRBV10-3 with TRBJ2-6; a weak D match, TRBD2 (7 bases). Germline V gene sequence: CDR1 ENHRY, CDR2 SYGVKD. The V end was cut by 3 bases, the J end by 3 bases, with 12 bases between. The CDR3 length is 16 residues. The CDR3 DNA follows: TGTGCCATCAGTGATATGGGGGGGCTTGGGGCCAACGTCCTGACTTTC. This sequence encodes CAISDMGGLGANVLTF.

The chain employs TRBV9 and TRBJ2-2; 8 bases line up with TRBD2. In germline, CDR1 is SGDLS, CDR2 YYNGEE. Trimming took 4 bases from V and 7 from J; bases not matched to a gene: 6. This CDR3 is 14 amino acids long. The CDR3 loop reads CASSPGLAVGELFF. Written as DNA, the CDR3 is TGTGCCAGCAGCCCCGGACTAGCAGTCGGGGAGCTGTTTTTT.

This clone was counted at least ten times. The J gene is TRBJ1-1, the V gene TRBV3-1 (or the pseudogene TRBV3-2), with 7 positions matching TRBD1. Germline CDR1 reads LGHDT; CDR2 reads YNNKEL (reference sequence). The CDR3 loop spans 15 amino acids. Unmatched junction bases numbered 6, after V lost 4 bases and J lost 1 base. CDR3 residues: CASSPSRTGNTEAFF. Here the CDR3 DNA reads TGTGCCAGCAGCCCATCCCGGACAGGGAACACTGAAGCTTTCTTT.

The V call is TRBV9, the J call TRBJ1-1; 7 positions agree with TRBD1. V dropped 0 bases and J dropped 4; count of bases not matched to a gene: 6. The CDR3 totals 15 residues. The germline gives CDR1 SGDLS, CDR2 YYNGEE. CDR3 residues: CASSVVPTGFTEAFF. The CDR3 bases are TGTGCCAGCAGCGTAGTCCCGACAGGGTTCACTGAAGCTTTCTTT.

The V and J genes are TRBV7-9 and TRBJ1-1; D remains ambiguous. Germline V gene lookup returns CDR1 SEHNR and CDR2 FQNEAQ (reference sequence). The CDR3 runs to 15 residues. The V gene lost 0 bases and the J gene lost 4 bases, with 12 bases spanning the gap. The CDR3 nucleotides are TGTGCCAGCAGCTTAGCCGCAATGCGGTCCACTGAAGCTTTCTTT. The encoded protein is CASSLAAMRSTEAFF.

This chain uses TRBV9 with TRBJ2-1, with D perhaps TRBD2 (5 bases). The CDR3 has 14 amino acids. CDR1 is SGDLS and CDR2 is YYNGEE in the germline V gene. V was clipped by 3 bases and J by 8 bases, with 15 bases between them. The CDR3 reads CASSALEGRDEQFF. DNA for the CDR3: TGTGCCAGCAGCGCGCTTGAGGGTAGGGATGAGCAGTTCTTC.

This clone was counted a few times. This chain uses TRBV5-1 with TRBJ1-1, with D uncertain. CDR1 is SGHRS, CDR2 YFSETQ, per germline. Trimming shortened V by 4 bases and J by 4 bases, and 20 bases separated the two germline ends. CDR3 length: 16 amino acids. The CDR3 DNA reads as TGCGCCAGCAGCGTCTCAGGAGGGCGCGGTACCACTGAAGCTTTCTTT. It translates to CASSVSGGRGTTEAFF.

The chain combines TRBV4-3 with TRBJ2-2; D call uncertain. This CDR3 comprises 16 residues. The V gene's germline CDR1 is LGHNA and CDR2 YSLEER. Trimming removed 4 bases from V and 4 bases from J, with 16 bases in between. CDR3 nucleotides: TGCGCCAGCAGCCCAGGTACAGTAAGGCCCACCGGGGAGCTGTTTTTT. It yields the protein CASSPGTVRPTGELFF.

The V call is TRBV3-1 (or the pseudogene TRBV3-2), the J call TRBJ1-4; possibly TRBD1 for D (5 bases). The CDR3 is made up of 14 amino acids. Germline V gene lookup returns CDR1 LGHDT and CDR2 YNNKEL (reference sequence). The ends were cut back, 5 bases at V and 10 bases at J, with 17 bases in the middle. CDR3 coding DNA: TGTGCCAGCAGCACCGGGACTTTTGTGGGAAAACTGTTTTTT. Protein product: CASSTGTFVGKLFF.

The rearrangement uses TRBV19 and TRBJ1-1; the match to TRBD1 covers 8 bases. The V segment lost 1 base and the J segment 0 bases; nucleotides outside the gene matches: 4. This CDR3 is built from 16 residues. Germline V gene sequence: CDR1 LNHDA, CDR2 SQIVND (reference sequence). The CDR3 region is CASSIVGQGLNTEAFF. The CDR3 bases are TGTGCCAGTAGTATAGTCGGACAGGGTTTGAACACTGAAGCTTTCTTT.

This clone has just one count. The genes are TRBV5-1 and TRBJ1-1, with 8 positions matching TRBD1. Germline trimming cut 3 bases from V and 1 base from J; bases unmatched to any gene: 5. The CDR3 runs to 15 residues. The V gene's germline CDR1 is SGHRS and CDR2 YFSETQ. The CDR3 loop is CASSYTGTGNTEAFF. The CDR3 DNA follows: TGCGCCAGCAGCTATACCGGGACAGGGAACACTGAAGCTTTCTTT.

The chain employs TRBV25-1 and TRBJ1-2; TRBD1 might be the D (5 bases). Trimming removed 3 bases at V and 7 bases at J, with 15 bases between. CDR3 length: 14 residues. In germline, CDR1 is MGHDK, CDR2 SYGVNS. The CDR3 nucleotides read TGTGCCAGCAGTGATAGTACGGGGGGTCGTGGCTACACCTTC. Its protein product is CASSDSTGGRGYTF.

This chain links TRBV20-1 with TRBJ2-1; 10 bases line up with TRBD2. The J segment lost 9 bases and the V segment lost 3 bases, leaving 8 bases of the junction unmatched. The CDR3 loop spans 14 amino acids. The germline CDR1 and CDR2 sequences are DFQATT and SNEGSKA (reference sequence). CDR3 DNA sequence: TGCAGTGCTAGTCAGAGCGGGGGGGCCATTGAGCAGTTCTTC. This sequence encodes CSASQSGGAIEQFF.

The gene calls are TRBV3-1 (or the pseudogene TRBV3-2) and TRBJ2-3; possible D gene TRBD2, 5 bases. This CDR3 contains 16 residues. Trimming stripped 0 bases from V and 3 bases from J, with 13 bases between. Germline values: CDR1 LGHDT, CDR2 YNNKEL (reference sequence). CDR3 residues: CASSQEGRVRTDTQYF. CDR3 in DNA: TGTGCCAGCAGCCAAGAAGGGCGGGTAAGGACAGATACGCAGTATTTT.

The chain couples TRBV3-1 (or the pseudogene TRBV3-2) to TRBJ2-2; maybe TRBD1 (6 bases). Per the germline V gene, CDR1 is LGHDT and CDR2 is YNNKEL (reference sequence). V gave up 1 base and J gave up 1 base, with 10 bases separating them. The CDR3 covers 16 residues. This CDR3 is CASSQAGTQNTGELFF. The CDR3 DNA sequence: TGTGCCAGCAGCCAAGCCGGGACACAGAACACCGGGGAGCTGTTTTTT.

V gene TRBV5-1 combines with J gene TRBJ1-1, with TRBD1 matching 8 bases. This CDR3 spans 14 amino acids. CDR1 and CDR2 from the germline V gene are SGHRS and YFSETQ. V gave up 4 bases and J gave up 5 bases; unmatched junction bases: 7. This chain's CDR3 is CASSIQDRVTEAFF. DNA for the CDR3: TGCGCCAGCAGCATCCAGGACAGGGTGACTGAAGCTTTCTTT.

The chain recombines TRBV30 with TRBJ2-5; D possibly corresponds to TRBD1 (6 bases). The CDR3 runs 13 residues. The germline V gene encodes CDR1 GTSNPN and CDR2 SVGIG (reference sequence). Trimming stripped 0 bases from V and 5 bases from J, with 10 bases between. The CDR3 sequence is CAWSVAGVETQYF. The DNA of the CDR3 is TGTGCCTGGAGTGTGGCAGGGGTGGAGACCCAGTACTTC. The full variable domain, rest sourced from reference TRBV30 and TRBJ2-5, is SQTIHQWPATLVQPVGSPLSLECTVEGTSNPNLYWYRQAAGRGLQLLFYSVGIGQISSEVPQNLSASRPQDRQFILSSKKLLLSDSGFYLCAWSVAGVETQYFGPGTRLLVL.

A single count supports this clone. The chain's CDR3 is CASSSGTSGYNEQFF. The CDR3, as DNA: TGTGCCAGCAGCTCCGGGACTAGCGGTTACAATGAGCAGTTCTTC. The V call is TRBV5-6, the J call TRBJ2-1; 11 nucleotides agree with TRBD2. There are 15 residues in the CDR3. The V and J ends lost 3 bases and 4 bases, in that order; junction bases with no gene match: 3. Germline CDR1 and CDR2: SGHDT and YYEEEE.